This T cell receptor beta chain is from a study of blood T cell repertoires in COVID-19. The CDR3 runs to 16 residues. V shed 4 bases, J shed 1 base, and the junction held 8 bases outside the gene matches. Germline-derived CDR1 and CDR2 are SGHTA and FQGTGA. The method was immunoSEQ multiplex PCR; TCRdb's version includes in-frame clones alone and lacks a portion of them. There are about 170,000 clones in the sample; roughly four fifths occur only once, and 2.5% to 3% lies in the top ten. This clone has only one observation. The receptor's source is a woman aged 80 or older with COVID-19, enrolled during active disease. The sample comprised peripheral blood. The chain is built from TRBV7-3 and TRBJ2-3; 7 nucleotides agree with TRBD2. The DNA for the CDR3 is TGTGCCAGCAGCTCCTCAGCGGGGTTTGGCACAGATACGCAGTATTTT. Its translation: CASSSSAGFGTDTQYF.